This TCR beta chain was documented in a study of cytomegalovirus exposure and HLA in healthy donors. Primers included in the PCR were 60 Vbeta and 13 Jbeta primers. Using immunoSEQ multiplex PCR, the repertoire was profiled, and TCRdb retains in-frame clones only, with some absent. The sample lists about 110,000 clones, about 76% seen once, with about 8.4% in the top ten. Sequencing was carried out using PBMCs. The source of this sequence is a man in his forties in good health and CMV-seronegative.

Written as DNA, the CDR3 is TGTGCCTGGAGTGTAAAGGCTACAGGGGGCTACACCTTC. Translated: CAWSVKATGGYTF. The chain carries TRBV30 and TRBJ1-2; possibly TRBD1 for D (6 bases). The V and J ends lost 0 bases and 8 bases respectively, with 13 bases between them. Germline V lookup: CDR1 GTSNPN, CDR2 SVGIG (reference sequence). This CDR3 contains 13 residues.